These 30 T cell receptor beta chains were all obtained from the same sample, sequenced in a study of monozygotic twins with inflammatory bowel disease. TCRdb re-analyzed the 5' RACE reads; it lists each CDR3 protein once, without DNA. The specimen's table records 300,000 to 400,000 distinct CDR3 sequences. The sample was blood. These receptors were collected from a human donor with ulcerative colitis or Crohn's disease, or a healthy co-twin of an affected twin (not recorded which).

V is TRBV10-3 and J is TRBJ2-3; TCRdb lists TRBD1, though no DNA is available to test this call. The germline V gene encodes CDR1 ENHRY and CDR2 SYGVKD. This CDR3 has 13 amino acids. The CDR3 sequence is CATSGGGTDTQYF.

This chain links TRBV28 with TRBJ1-4; TCRdb indicates TRBD1, and absent DNA this call remains unverified. CDR1 is MDHEN and CDR2 is SYDVKM in the germline V gene. The CDR3 contains 18 residues. The CDR3 is CASSFTGHLFLEGEKLFF.

The chain employs TRBV7-9 and TRBJ1-5. The CDR3 has 13 amino acids. Per the germline V gene, CDR1 is SEHNR and CDR2 is FQNEAQ (reference sequence). This chain's CDR3 is CASSLGLNRPQHF. The complete variable domain, with remaining parts taken from reference TRBV7-9 and TRBJ1-5, reads DTGVSQNPRHKITKRGQNVTFRCDPISEHNRLYWYRQTLGQGPEFLTYFQNEAQLEKSRLLSDRFSAERPKGSFSTLEIQRTEQGDSAMYLCASSLGLNRPQHFGDGTRLSIL.

The chain uses TRBV7-2 and TRBJ2-7; the TRBD1 assignment by TCRdb is unverifiable without DNA. Germline V gives CDR1 SGHTA, CDR2 FQGNSA. The CDR3 runs to 14 residues. The CDR3 spells CASSLDPGLGEQYF. Together with reference TRBV7-2 and TRBJ2-7, the CDR3 gives the full variable domain: GAGVSQSPSNKVTEKGKDVELRCDPISGHTALYWYRQSLGQGLEFLIYFQGNSAPDKSGLPSDRFSAERTGGSVSTLTIQRTQQEDSAVYLCASSLDPGLGEQYFGPGTRLTVT.

V gene TRBV6-1 combines with J gene TRBJ2-2; TCRdb names TRBD2, which stays unverified in the absence of DNA. Germline V gene lookup returns CDR1 MNHNS and CDR2 SASEGT. This CDR3 spans 14 amino acids. CDR3 sequence reads: CASRRPGGPGELFF.

This chain links TRBV5-4 with TRBJ2-3; TCRdb proposes TRBD1, but this gene call is untestable without DNA. The germline CDR1 and CDR2 sequences are SGHNT and YYREEE (reference sequence). The CDR3 is 14 residues long. The CDR3 region is CASSSPEHTDTQYF.

J is TRBJ2-4 and V is TRBV20-1; lacking DNA, the TRBD2 call made by TCRdb goes unchecked. The CDR3 has 13 amino acids. Germline assignment: CDR1 DFQATT and CDR2 SNEGSKA (reference sequence). The CDR3 is CSARFSGGNIQYF.

The J gene is TRBJ2-7, the V gene TRBV7-2; there is no DNA to check the TCRdb D call of TRBD2. CDR1 and CDR2 from the germline V gene are SGHTA and FQGNSA. CDR3 length: 15 amino acids. The CDR3 spells CASSLMAGGPGEQYF.

The chain couples TRBV6-2 or TRBV6-3 to TRBJ2-1. Germline V lookup: CDR1 MNHEY, CDR2 SVGEGT. This CDR3 has 11 residues. CDR3 amino acids: CASSYSHEQFF.

V and J are TRBV12-3 or TRBV12-4 and TRBJ2-1; TCRdb returns TRBD2, unconfirmable since there is no DNA. The CDR3 is 13 amino acids. CDR3 region: CASTGGGYNEQFF.

The chain employs TRBV7-2 and TRBJ2-5; TCRdb's D call, TRBD2, is unchecked because there is no DNA. Germline CDR1 is SGHTA and CDR2 is FQGNSA. This CDR3 spans 17 amino acids. The CDR3 loop reads CASSLASGGLGQETQYF.

The V and J genes are TRBV18 and TRBJ2-5; TCRdb returns TRBD2, unconfirmable since there is no DNA. Germline CDR1 is KGHSH and CDR2 is LQKENI. The CDR3 spans 16 residues. CDR3 amino acids: CASSLIAGSPQETQYF.

This sequence joins TRBV19 and TRBJ1-2; TCRdb returns TRBD1, unconfirmable since there is no DNA. Looked up from germline, CDR1 is LNHDA and CDR2 is SQIVND (reference sequence). This CDR3 is built from 13 residues. CDR3 region: CASRTVGGNGYTF.

The chain has TRBV11-2 and TRBJ2-3; TCRdb gives TRBD2 as the D gene, but with no DNA this cannot be confirmed. The germline gives CDR1 SGHAT, CDR2 FQNNGV. The CDR3 is 19 amino acids. CDR3 sequence reads: CASSPYVGLAGGRTDTQYF.

The chain has TRBV5-1 and TRBJ1-2; no DNA is available, so the TRBD1 call from TCRdb remains unchecked. The CDR3 is made up of 15 amino acids. Germline CDR1 SGHRS, CDR2 YFSETQ. CDR3 region: CASRLRGGGDYGYTF.

This sequence joins TRBV3-1 and TRBJ2-2. The CDR3 is made up of 15 amino acids. Germline V gene data show CDR1 as LGHDT and CDR2 as YNNKEL (reference sequence). This chain's CDR3 is CASSLRTDNTGELFF. Supplemented by reference TRBV3-1 and TRBJ2-2, the full variable domain reads DTAVSQTPKYLVTQMGNDKSIKCEQNLGHDTMYWYKQDSKKFLKIMFSYNNKELIINETVPNRFSPKSPDKAHLNLHINSLELGDSAVYFCASSLRTDNTGELFFGEGSRLTVL.

This chain uses TRBV7-9 with TRBJ2-1. Germline V gene data show CDR1 as SEHNR and CDR2 as FQNEAQ (reference sequence). The CDR3 runs to 15 residues. Here the CDR3 reads CASSQDVSSYNEQFF.

This CDR3 reads CASYMIGDTIYF. The chain is built from TRBV28 and TRBJ1-3. Germline V gene sequence: CDR1 MDHEN, CDR2 SYDVKM. The length of the CDR3 is 12 residues. Filled out from reference TRBV28 and TRBJ1-3, the complete variable domain reads DVKVTQSSRYLVKRTGEKVFLECVQDMDHENMFWYRQDPGLGLRLIYFSYDVKMKEKGDIPEGYSVSREKKERFSLILESASTNQTSMYLCASYMIGDTIYFGEGSWLTVV.

J is TRBJ2-3 and V is TRBV2; TCRdb's assignment of TRBD2 cannot be checked, as there is no DNA. This CDR3 is 17 amino acids long. The germline V gene encodes CDR1 SNHLY and CDR2 FYNNEI. The CDR3 here is CASSEITPSGSADTQYF.

The chain joins TRBV5-1 to TRBJ2-7; the D gene TCRdb calls, TRBD2, cannot be checked with no DNA. The CDR3 runs 17 residues. Germline-derived CDR1 and CDR2 are SGHRS and YFSETQ. CDR3: CASQRTSGGAGSYEQYF.

The chain links TRBV6-2 or TRBV6-3 to TRBJ2-7; TCRdb names TRBD2, which stays unverified in the absence of DNA. The germline V gene has CDR1 MNHEY and CDR2 SVGEGT. The CDR3 has 16 residues. The CDR3 region is CASSPTSDTNPYEQYF.

The J gene is TRBJ1-1, the V gene TRBV29-1. This CDR3 region has 14 residues. Germline V CDR1 and CDR2: SQVTM, ANQGSEA. The CDR3 spells CSVEPRGVNTEAFF.

The chain carries TRBV11-2 and TRBJ1-1; the D gene TCRdb calls, TRBD1, cannot be checked with no DNA. Germline V gives CDR1 SGHAT, CDR2 FQNNGV. CDR3 length: 14 amino acids. The CDR3 protein is CASRQLSGTVGAFF. The full variable domain, completed using reference TRBV11-2 and TRBJ1-1, is EAGVAQSPRYKIIEKRQSVAFWCNPISGHATLYWYQQILGQGPKLLIQFQNNGVVDDSQLPKDRFSAERLKGVDSTLKIQPAKLEDSAVYLCASRQLSGTVGAFFGQGTRLTVV.

This chain connects TRBV20-1 to TRBJ2-1; TCRdb's D gene call, TRBD1, goes unchecked for lack of DNA. The germline V gene encodes CDR1 DFQATT and CDR2 SNEGSKA (reference sequence). The CDR3 is made up of 16 amino acids. The CDR3 loop is CSARPLQGRSYNEQFF.

V is TRBV7-2 and J is TRBJ2-2; TCRdb picks TRBD1, but there is no DNA to check that call. This CDR3 has 16 amino acids. CDR1 and CDR2 (germline): SGHTA, FQGNSA. This CDR3 reads CASSLDRGRNTGELFF.

This rearrangement joins TRBV6-5 to TRBJ2-1; TCRdb's D call of TRBD2 is untestable without DNA. From germline, CDR1 is MNHEY and CDR2 SVGAGI. There are 17 residues in the CDR3. The CDR3 loop reads CASSYRRLAGSYNEQFF.

The chain recombines TRBV15 with TRBJ2-3; TCRdb outputs TRBD2, but without DNA this stays unchecked. CDR1 is LNHNV, CDR2 YYDKDF, per germline (reference sequence). This CDR3 comprises 17 residues. CDR3 sequence: CATSRAISGTETDTQYF.

V gene TRBV6-1 combines with J gene TRBJ1-6; TCRdb returns TRBD1, unconfirmable since there is no DNA. There are 14 residues in the CDR3. Germline CDR1 is MNHNS and CDR2 is SASEGT. This CDR3 reads CASSLTGPNSPLHF.

CDR3 protein: CASSRHPIYGYTF. V gene TRBV28 combines with J gene TRBJ1-2. The germline gives CDR1 MDHEN, CDR2 SYDVKM. The CDR3 has 13 amino acids.

The CDR3 loop reads CASSARTMNTGELFF. This chain links TRBV7-2 with TRBJ2-2; the D call from TCRdb, TRBD2, cannot be confirmed without DNA. CDR1 and CDR2 (germline): SGHTA, FQGNSA. CDR3 length equals 15 residues. The full variable domain, with the rest looked up from reference TRBV7-2 and TRBJ2-2, is GAGVSQSPSNKVTEKGKDVELRCDPISGHTALYWYRQSLGQGLEFLIYFQGNSAPDKSGLPSDRFSAERTGGSVSTLTIQRTQQEDSAVYLCASSARTMNTGELFFGEGSRLTVL.